The 19 T cell receptor beta chains listed next were all sequenced from one sample in a study of shared clonotypes between healthy human individuals. The data were produced by immunoSEQ multiplex PCR, yet TCRdb's version contains in-frame clones alone and is incomplete. The top ten clones hold roughly 0.35% of a sample with under 1,900,000 clones, 97% to 99% of them seen once. The sequenced sample was naive CD4+ T cells sorted from blood. The subset here: CD45RA+ positively selected. The receptors come from a man under 40 in good health.

For this clone: Different DNA sequences within this sample yield the same CDR3. The chain employs TRBV18 and TRBJ2-5; no definite D call. Trimming cost V 2 bases and J 5 bases, with 6 bases left between them. This CDR3 spans 12 amino acids. The V gene's germline CDR1 is KGHSH and CDR2 LQKENI. CDR3 in DNA: TGTGCCAGCTCACCATCAGCCGAGACCCAGTACTTC. This translates into CASSPSAETQYF.

V is TRBV7-3 and J is TRBJ2-7; tentatively, D is TRBD1 (6 bases). The V end lost 2 bases, the J end lost 0 bases, and 11 bases lay between the germline ends. This CDR3 comprises 15 residues. Germline values: CDR1 SGHTA, CDR2 FQGTGA. DNA for the CDR3: TGTGCCAGCAGCTTATACACAGGGAGCTCCTACGAGCAGTACTTC. It encodes CASSLYTGSSYEQYF.

The rearrangement joins TRBV28 to TRBJ2-7; 9 nucleotides line up with TRBD2. Unmatched junction bases numbered 5, after V lost 6 bases and J lost 2 bases. Looked up from germline, CDR1 is MDHEN and CDR2 is SYDVKM. This CDR3 has 14 residues. CDR3 DNA sequence: TGTGCCAGCAGCCCCGGCGGGGGGGCCTACGAGCAGTACTTC. This translates into CASSPGGGAYEQYF.

The rearrangement joins TRBV13 to TRBJ1-2; no clear D. The germline CDR1 and CDR2 sequences are PRHDT and FYEKMQ (reference sequence). Trimming stripped 1 base from V and 8 bases from J, with 11 bases between. The CDR3 has 13 amino acids. For the CDR3, the DNA is TGTGCCAGCAGCTTAGTAAGGCAACGCGGCTACACCTTC. This sequence encodes CASSLVRQRGYTF.

This chain uses TRBV2 with TRBJ2-1; D remains ambiguous. Germline V gene lookup returns CDR1 SNHLY and CDR2 FYNNEI. CDR3 length equals 13 residues. The V end was cut by 6 bases, the J end by 4 bases, with 10 bases between. CDR3 sequence (DNA): TGTGCCAGCAGGAGACGGTTATACAATGAGCAGTTCTTC. Protein product: CASRRRLYNEQFF.

The CDR3 DNA is TGTGCCAGCAGCGTAGAAACTAGGGGGAATGAGCAGTTCTTC. Residues: CASSVETRGNEQFF. This chain connects TRBV9 to TRBJ2-1; the D gene is possibly TRBD1 (6 bases). Germline lookup yields CDR1 SGDLS and CDR2 YYNGEE. V dropped 0 bases and J dropped 7 bases, with 11 bases sitting between them. This CDR3 is 14 amino acids long.

V is TRBV29-1 and J is TRBJ2-7, with TRBD1 matching over 7 bases. With 4 bases clipped from V and 2 bases from J, the junction kept 11 bases outside the gene matches. Germline V gene data show CDR1 as SQVTM and CDR2 as ANQGSEA. There are 15 residues in the CDR3. The CDR3 DNA reads TGCAGCGTTGTAGGGGGCCTTGCAACCCCCTACGAGCAGTACTTC. Encoded protein: CSVVGGLATPYEQYF.

V is TRBV4-1 and J is TRBJ2-3; 15 bases line up with TRBD2. V lost 3 bases, J lost 4 bases, and 8 bases stayed unmatched. The CDR3 length is 18 residues. Germline V lookup: CDR1 MGHRA, CDR2 YSYEKL. CDR3 in DNA: TGCGCCAGCAGCCACCGGACTAGCGGGAGGGCCGGGGCAGATACGCAGTATTTT. Amino acids: CASSHRTSGRAGADTQYF.

This clone came up once. The chain recombines TRBV28 with TRBJ1-1; tentatively, D is TRBD1 (6 bases). The CDR3 contains 16 residues. CDR1 and CDR2 (germline): MDHEN, SYDVKM. The V gene lost 3 bases and the J gene lost 5 bases, with 19 bases spanning the gap. The CDR3 DNA is TGTGCCAGCAGTTTTCCTCGGGGCCTAAGGGGGACTGAAGCTTTCTTT. As protein: CASSFPRGLRGTEAFF. The entire variable domain, with the rest obtained from reference TRBV28 and TRBJ1-1, is as follows: DVKVTQSSRYLVKRTGEKVFLECVQDMDHENMFWYRQDPGLGLRLIYFSYDVKMKEKGDIPEGYSVSREKKERFSLILESASTNQTSMYLCASSFPRGLRGTEAFFGQGTRLTVV.

The chain uses TRBV21-1 and TRBJ2-7; the tabulated D call, TRBD1, remains unverified against the DNA. TRBV21-1 is a known pseudogene. The CDR3 is made up of 14 amino acids. The CDR3 here is CASSALGTDYEQYF. CDR3 DNA: TGTGCCAGCAGCGCCCTAGGGACAGACTACGAGCAGTACTTC.

This chain uses TRBV28 with TRBJ1-5, with 8 nucleotides matching TRBD1. The CDR3 covers 14 residues. V was clipped by 6 bases and J by 3 bases; unmatched bases: 4. Germline CDR1 and CDR2: MDHEN and SYDVKM. Here the CDR3 DNA reads TGTGCCAGCAGCCAGGGGGCAGTCAATCAGCCCCAGCATTTT. As protein: CASSQGAVNQPQHF.

V is TRBV7-9 and J is TRBJ2-2, with 7 bases fitting TRBD1. The CDR3 contains 17 residues. Germline-derived CDR1 and CDR2 are SEHNR and FQNEAQ (reference sequence). V shed 0 bases, J shed 3 bases, and the junction held 7 bases outside the gene matches. The CDR3 sequence is CASSLALGDRHTGELFF. The CDR3 DNA follows: TGTGCCAGCAGCTTAGCGCTAGGGGACAGACACACCGGGGAGCTGTTTTTT.

On this clone: This sample includes further DNA sequences coding for the same CDR3. The CDR3 sequence is CASSLGRTTNEKLFF. In DNA form, the CDR3 reads TGTGCCAGCAGCTTAGGGAGGACAACTAATGAAAAACTGTTTTTT. The chain employs TRBV7-9 and TRBJ1-4; D is unresolved. V lost 1 base, J lost 0 bases, and 6 bases lay in between. CDR1 is SEHNR, CDR2 FQNEAQ, per germline (reference sequence). The CDR3 consists of 15 residues.

This chain uses TRBV10-1 with TRBJ2-1; TRBD2 agrees at 14 bases. Germline values: CDR1 WNHNN, CDR2 SYGVQD (reference sequence). The CDR3 length is 15 residues. Unmatched junction bases numbered 5, after V lost 4 bases and J lost 9 bases. Here the CDR3 reads CASSGTSGRIGEQFF. CDR3 nucleotide sequence: TGCGCCAGCAGTGGGACTAGCGGGAGGATCGGTGAGCAGTTCTTC.

The count of this clone is one. The chain links TRBV7-8 to TRBJ2-7, with TRBD1 as a possible D gene (5 bases). V was shortened by 2 bases and J by 2 bases, with 13 bases between the two germline ends. Germline V CDR1 and CDR2: SGHVS, FQNEAQ. The CDR3 is 15 amino acids. CDR3 amino acids: CASSLRLQATYEQYF. CDR3 nucleotide sequence: TGTGCCAGCAGCTTAAGATTACAGGCGACCTACGAGCAGTACTTC. Supplemented by reference TRBV7-8 and TRBJ2-7, the full variable domain reads GAGVSQSPRYKVAKRGQDVALRCDPISGHVSLFWYQQALGQGPEFLTYFQNEAQLDKSGLPSDRFFAERPEGSVSTLKIQRTQQEDSAVYLCASSLRLQATYEQYFGPGTRLTVT.

In regard to this clone: This sample also contains other DNA sequences that code for the same CDR3. This chain links TRBV9 with TRBJ1-1; unclear D gene. V lost 1 base, J lost 0 bases, and 4 bases lay in between. CDR3 length equals 13 residues. Germline CDR1 reads SGDLS; CDR2 reads YYNGEE. CDR3 sequence reads: CASSVSMNTEAFF. DNA of the CDR3: TGTGCCAGCAGCGTAAGTATGAACACTGAAGCTTTCTTT.

This clone was found once. This chain uses TRBV5-4 with TRBJ1-2, with TRBD1 identical over 7 bases. The V gene's germline CDR1 is SGHNT and CDR2 YYREEE (reference sequence). J was trimmed by 3 bases and V by 4 bases; bases with no gene match: 18. CDR3 length: 18 residues. The CDR3 DNA reads as TGTGCCAGCAGCCCTACTGCAGGGGGGGCAACCGGGGACTATGGCTACACCTTC. This gives the protein CASSPTAGGATGDYGYTF.

This chain connects TRBV5-4 to TRBJ2-1; 8 bases align to TRBD2. Looked up from germline, CDR1 is SGHNT and CDR2 is YYREEE (reference sequence). The CDR3 totals 17 residues. The junction had 16 bases not matched to a gene; V was cut back by 2 bases and J by 9 bases. This CDR3 reads CASSFYAGTSFPSEQFF. The CDR3 region has the DNA TGTGCCAGCAGCTTTTACGCCGGGACTAGTTTTCCTTCTGAGCAGTTCTTC.

The rearrangement joins TRBV7-8 to TRBJ1-5; no reliable D call. This CDR3 is built from 13 residues. CDR1 is SGHVS and CDR2 is FQNEAQ in the germline V gene. Deletions cut 0 bases from V and 6 bases from J, with 6 bases between. The chain's CDR3 is CASSLALLQPQHF. The CDR3 bases are TGTGCCAGCAGCTTAGCCCTTCTTCAGCCCCAGCATTTT.